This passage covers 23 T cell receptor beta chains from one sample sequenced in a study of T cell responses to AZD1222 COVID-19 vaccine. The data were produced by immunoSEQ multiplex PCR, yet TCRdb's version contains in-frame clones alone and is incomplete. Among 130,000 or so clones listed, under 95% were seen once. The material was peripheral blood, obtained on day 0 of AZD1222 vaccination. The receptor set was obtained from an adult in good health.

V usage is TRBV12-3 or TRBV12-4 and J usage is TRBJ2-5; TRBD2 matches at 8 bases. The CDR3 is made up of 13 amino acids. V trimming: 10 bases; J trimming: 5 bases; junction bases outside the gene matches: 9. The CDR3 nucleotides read TGTGCCATCGCCCATCGGGGGGGGGAGACCCAGTACTTC. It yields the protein CAIAHRGGETQYF.

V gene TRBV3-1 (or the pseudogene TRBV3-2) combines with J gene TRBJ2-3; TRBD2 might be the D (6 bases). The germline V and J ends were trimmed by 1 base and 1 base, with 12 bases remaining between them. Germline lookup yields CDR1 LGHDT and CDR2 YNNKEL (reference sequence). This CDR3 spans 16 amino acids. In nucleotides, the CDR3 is TGTGCCAGCAGCCAAGGGGGGGTTGGCGGCACAGATACGCAGTATTTT. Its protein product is CASSQGGVGGTDTQYF.

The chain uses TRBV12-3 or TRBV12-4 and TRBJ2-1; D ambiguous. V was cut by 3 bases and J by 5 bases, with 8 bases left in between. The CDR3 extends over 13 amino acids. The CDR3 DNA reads TGTGCCAGCAGTTTGGCTCCCAACAATGAGCAGTTCTTC. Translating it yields CASSLAPNNEQFF.

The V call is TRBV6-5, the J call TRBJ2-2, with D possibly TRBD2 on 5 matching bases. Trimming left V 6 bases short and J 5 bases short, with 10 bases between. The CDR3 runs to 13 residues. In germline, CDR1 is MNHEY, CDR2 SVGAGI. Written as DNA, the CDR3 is TGTGCCAGCAGATCTCCGGGGACCGGGGAGCTGTTTTTT. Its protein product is CASRSPGTGELFF.

The CDR3 DNA sequence: TGCGCCAGCACCTTTAGCGGGGGGGCCGTCAATGAGCAGTTCTTC. Protein: CASTFSGGAVNEQFF. The rearrangement links TRBV10-2 to TRBJ2-1; TRBD2 aligns across 11 bases. J lost 6 bases, V lost 7 bases, and 8 bases had no gene match. CDR1 WSHSY and CDR2 SAAADI come from the germline V gene. The CDR3 is 15 amino acids.

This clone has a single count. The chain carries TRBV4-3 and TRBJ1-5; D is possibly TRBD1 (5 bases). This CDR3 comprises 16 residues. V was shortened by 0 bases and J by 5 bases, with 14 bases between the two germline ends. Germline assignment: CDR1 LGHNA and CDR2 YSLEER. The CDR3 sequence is CASSQDFRGRDQPQHF. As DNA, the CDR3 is TGCGCCAGCAGCCAAGATTTTCGCGGCAGGGATCAGCCCCAGCATTTT.

The CDR3 nucleotides are TGTGCCAGCAGTTTTCGACTAGCCGACGAGACCCAGTACTTC. The encoded protein is CASSFRLADETQYF. The V gene is TRBV13, the J gene TRBJ2-5, with 7 nucleotides matching TRBD2. Trimming cost V 6 bases and J 5 bases; bases outside gene matches: 9. Germline V CDR1 and CDR2: PRHDT, FYEKMQ (reference sequence). The CDR3 length is 14 residues.

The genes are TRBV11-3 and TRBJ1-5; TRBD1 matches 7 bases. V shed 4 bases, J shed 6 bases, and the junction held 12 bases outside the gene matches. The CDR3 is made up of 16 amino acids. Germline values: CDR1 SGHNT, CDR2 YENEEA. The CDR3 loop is CASSSRGYLWSQPQHF. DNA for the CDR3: TGTGCCAGCAGCTCCAGGGGGTATTTGTGGAGTCAGCCCCAGCATTTT.

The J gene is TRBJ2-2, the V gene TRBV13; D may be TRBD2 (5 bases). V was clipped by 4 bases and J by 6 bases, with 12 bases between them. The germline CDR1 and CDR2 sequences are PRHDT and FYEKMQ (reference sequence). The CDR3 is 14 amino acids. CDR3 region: CASSSGLRAGELFF. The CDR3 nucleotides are TGTGCCAGCAGCTCCGGGTTGCGGGCCGGGGAGCTGTTTTTT.

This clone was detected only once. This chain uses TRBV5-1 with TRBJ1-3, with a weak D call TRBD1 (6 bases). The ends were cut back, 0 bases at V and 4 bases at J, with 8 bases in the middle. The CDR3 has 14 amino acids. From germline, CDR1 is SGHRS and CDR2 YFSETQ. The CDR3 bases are TGCGCCAGCAGCTTGGATACAGGGGGAAACACCATATATTTT. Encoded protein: CASSLDTGGNTIYF.

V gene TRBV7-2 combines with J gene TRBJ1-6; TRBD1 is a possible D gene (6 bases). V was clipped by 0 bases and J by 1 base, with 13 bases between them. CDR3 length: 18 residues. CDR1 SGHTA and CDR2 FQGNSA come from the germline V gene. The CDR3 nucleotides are TGTGCCAGCAGCTTAGCGGGGGCAGAGGGGTCCTATAATTCACCCCTCCACTTT. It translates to CASSLAGAEGSYNSPLHF.

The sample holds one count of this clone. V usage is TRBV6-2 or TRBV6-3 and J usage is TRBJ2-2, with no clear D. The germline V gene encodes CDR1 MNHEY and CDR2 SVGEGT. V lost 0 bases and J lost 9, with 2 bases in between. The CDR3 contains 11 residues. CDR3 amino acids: CASSYSRELFF. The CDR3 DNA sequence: TGTGCCAGCAGTTACTCACGGGAGCTGTTTTTT.

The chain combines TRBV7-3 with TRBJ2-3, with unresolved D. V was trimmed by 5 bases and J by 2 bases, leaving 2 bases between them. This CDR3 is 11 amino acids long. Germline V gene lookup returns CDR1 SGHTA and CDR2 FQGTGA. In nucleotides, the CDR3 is TGTGCCAGCAGCATCACAGATACGCAGTATTTT. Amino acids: CASSITDTQYF.

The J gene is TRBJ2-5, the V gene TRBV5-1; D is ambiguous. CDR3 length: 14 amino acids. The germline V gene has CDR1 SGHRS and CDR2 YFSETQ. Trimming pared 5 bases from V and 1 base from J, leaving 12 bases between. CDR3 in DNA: TGCGCCAGCAGTTTAAGGATGACCCAAGAGACCCAGTACTTC. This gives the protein CASSLRMTQETQYF.

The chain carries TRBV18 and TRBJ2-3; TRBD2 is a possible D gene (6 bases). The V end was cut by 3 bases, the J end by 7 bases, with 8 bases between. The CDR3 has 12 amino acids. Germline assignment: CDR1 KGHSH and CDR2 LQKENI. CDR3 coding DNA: TGTGCCAGCTCACCCGGGGGAAATACGCAGTATTTT. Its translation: CASSPGGNTQYF. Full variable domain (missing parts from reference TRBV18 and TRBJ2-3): NAGVMQNPRHLVRRRGQEARLRCSPMKGHSHVYWYRQLPEEGLKFMVYLQKENIIDESGMPKERFSAEFPKEGPSILRIQQVVRGDSAAYFCASSPGGNTQYFGPGTRLTVL.

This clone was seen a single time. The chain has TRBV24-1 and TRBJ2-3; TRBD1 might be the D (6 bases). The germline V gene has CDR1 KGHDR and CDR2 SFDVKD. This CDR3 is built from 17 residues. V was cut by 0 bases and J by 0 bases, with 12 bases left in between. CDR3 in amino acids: CATSDLLPGDSTDTQYF. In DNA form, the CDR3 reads TGTGCCACCAGTGATTTGTTACCAGGGGATAGCACAGATACGCAGTATTTT.

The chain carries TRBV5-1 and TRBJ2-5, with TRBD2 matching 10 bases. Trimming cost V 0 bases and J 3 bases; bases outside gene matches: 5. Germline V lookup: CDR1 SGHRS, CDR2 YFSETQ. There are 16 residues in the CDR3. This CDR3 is CASSLAQTSGEETQYF. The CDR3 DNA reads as TGCGCCAGCAGCTTGGCGCAAACTAGCGGGGAAGAGACCCAGTACTTC.

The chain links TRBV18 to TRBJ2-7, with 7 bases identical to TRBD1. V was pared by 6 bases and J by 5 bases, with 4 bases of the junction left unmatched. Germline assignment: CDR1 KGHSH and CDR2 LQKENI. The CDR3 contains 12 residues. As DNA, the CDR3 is TGTGCCAGCTCGGGACAGTTTCACGAGCAGTACTTC. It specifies CASSGQFHEQYF.

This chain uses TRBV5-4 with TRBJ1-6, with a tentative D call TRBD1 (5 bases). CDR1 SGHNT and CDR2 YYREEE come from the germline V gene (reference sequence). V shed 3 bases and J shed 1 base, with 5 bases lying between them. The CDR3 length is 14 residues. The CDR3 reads CASSSGSYNSPLHF. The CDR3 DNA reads TGTGCCAGCAGCTCAGGGTCCTATAATTCACCCCTCCACTTT.

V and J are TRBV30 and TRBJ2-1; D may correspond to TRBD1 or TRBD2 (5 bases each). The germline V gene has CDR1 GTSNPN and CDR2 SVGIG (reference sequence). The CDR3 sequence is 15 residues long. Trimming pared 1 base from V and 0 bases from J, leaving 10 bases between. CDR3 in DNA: TGTGCCTGGAGTGACGGGGCAGCCTCCTACAATGAGCAGTTCTTC. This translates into CAWSDGAASYNEQFF.

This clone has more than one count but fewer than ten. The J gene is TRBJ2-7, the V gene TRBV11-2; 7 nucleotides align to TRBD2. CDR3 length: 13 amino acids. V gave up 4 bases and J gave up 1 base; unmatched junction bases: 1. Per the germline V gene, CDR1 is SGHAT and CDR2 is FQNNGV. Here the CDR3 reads CASSWGGSYEQYF. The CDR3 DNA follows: TGTGCCAGCAGCTGGGGGGGATCCTACGAGCAGTACTTC.

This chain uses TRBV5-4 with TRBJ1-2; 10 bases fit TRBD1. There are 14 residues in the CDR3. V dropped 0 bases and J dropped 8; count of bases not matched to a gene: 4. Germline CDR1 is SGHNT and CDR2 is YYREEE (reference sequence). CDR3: CASSLGGTGDGYTF. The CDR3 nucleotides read TGTGCCAGCAGCTTGGGGGGGACAGGGGACGGCTACACCTTC. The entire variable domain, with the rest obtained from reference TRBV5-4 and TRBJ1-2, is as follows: ETGVTQSPTHLIKTRGQQVTLRCSSQSGHNTVSWYQQALGQGPQFIFQYYREEENGRGNFPPRFSGLQFPNYSSELNVNALELDDSALYLCASSLGGTGDGYTFGSGTRLTVV.

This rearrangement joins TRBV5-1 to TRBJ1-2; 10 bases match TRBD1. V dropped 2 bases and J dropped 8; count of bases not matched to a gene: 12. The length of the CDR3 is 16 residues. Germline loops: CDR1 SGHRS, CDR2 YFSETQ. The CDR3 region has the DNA TGCGCCAGCAGCTTCGGGACAGGGGCCCGTATAATAGGCTACACCTTC. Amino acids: CASSFGTGARIIGYTF.